This TCR beta chain appears in the sequencing data of a study of identical twins. Broader study findings: It was possible that invariant MAIT and iNKT cells partly confounded the zero-insertion analyses. Modelling approaches yielded underestimates of out-of-frame TCR alpha sharing between monozygotic twins. Insertions were reduced in abundant cord blood beta clonotypes but not in memory repertoires. Excess low generation probability was seen in twin-shared out-of-frame alpha sequences.

TCRdb ran MiXCR on the 5' RACE reads and lists one entry per CDR3 protein. This sample has about 1.7 million distinct CDR3 sequences, with 32% found just once. Comments on this clonotype: The antigen is not known.

The germline V gene encodes CDR1 DFQATT and CDR2 SNEGSKA (reference sequence). The CDR3 is made up of 15 amino acids. Trimming at V came to 3 bases and at J to 3 bases, leaving 8 bases not matched to a gene. The chain links TRBV20-1 to TRBJ1-2, with 9 bases identical to TRBD1. The sequence derives from a newborn girl in good health. Sample: cord blood. This CDR3 is CSASYRDRVDYGYTF. Here the CDR3 DNA reads TGCAGTGCTAGCTACCGGGACAGGGTTGACTATGGCTACACCTTC.